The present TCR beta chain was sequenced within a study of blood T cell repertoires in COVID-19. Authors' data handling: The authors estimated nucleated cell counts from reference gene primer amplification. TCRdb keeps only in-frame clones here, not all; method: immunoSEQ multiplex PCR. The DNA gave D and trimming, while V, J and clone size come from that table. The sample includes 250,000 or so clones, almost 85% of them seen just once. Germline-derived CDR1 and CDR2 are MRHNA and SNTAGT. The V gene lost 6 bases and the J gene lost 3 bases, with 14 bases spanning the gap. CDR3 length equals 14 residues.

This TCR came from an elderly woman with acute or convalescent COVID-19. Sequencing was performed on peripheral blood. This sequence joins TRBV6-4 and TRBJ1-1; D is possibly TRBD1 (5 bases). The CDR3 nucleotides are TGTGCCAGCAGGGGGGACGGGGGAGACACTGAAGCTTTCTTT. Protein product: CASRGDGGDTEAFF.